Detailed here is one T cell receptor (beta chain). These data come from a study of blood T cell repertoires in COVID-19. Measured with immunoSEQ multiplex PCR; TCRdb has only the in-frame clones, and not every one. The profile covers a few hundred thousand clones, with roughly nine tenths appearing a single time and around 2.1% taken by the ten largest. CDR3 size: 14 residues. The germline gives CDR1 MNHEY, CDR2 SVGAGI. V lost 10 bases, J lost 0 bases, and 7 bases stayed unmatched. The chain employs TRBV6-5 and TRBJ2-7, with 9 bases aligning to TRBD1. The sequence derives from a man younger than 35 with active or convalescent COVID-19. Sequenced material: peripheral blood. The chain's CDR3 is CATGPTGGSYEQYF. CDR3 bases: TGTGCCACCGGGCCGACAGGGGGCTCCTACGAGCAGTACTTC.